This T cell receptor beta chain derives from a study of Graves' ophthalmopathy and Graves' hyperthyroidism. This clonotype occurred many times. Amplification of the TCR beta CDR3 regions used RNA transcripts (as template). First-round RT-PCR used HTBI primers; second-round multiplex PCR followed. TCRdb reanalysed the multiplex PCR reads using MiXCR and keeps one entry per CDR3 protein. The sample records hundreds of thousands of distinct CDR3 sequences, around 50% being singletons. Per germline, CDR1 LNHNV and CDR2 YYDKDF (reference sequence). This CDR3 spans 14 amino acids. V lost 0 bases to trimming and J lost 3 bases, with 9 bases between them. Clinical symptoms and serum thyroxine were used for diagnosis; TRAb, thyroid ultrasound and orbital computed tomography were also relied on.

This sequence joins TRBV15 and TRBJ2-7, with D tentatively TRBD1 (5 bases). The receptor comes from an adult man with Graves' ophthalmopathy. Sequences were obtained from peripheral blood. The CDR3 sequence is CATSRDGADYEQYF. CDR3 DNA: TGTGCCACCAGCAGAGATGGGGCAGACTACGAGCAGTACTTC.